This T cell receptor beta chain was observed in a study of T cell responses to AZD1222 COVID-19 vaccine. Libraries were prepared by immunoSEQ multiplex PCR; TCRdb keeps only in-frame clonotypes and omits some of them. The sample has approximately 120,000 clones; around 83% are singletons. The CDR3 loop spans 18 amino acids. V was trimmed by 6 bases and J by 2 bases, leaving 26 bases between them. Germline V gene data show CDR1 as MNHEY and CDR2 as SMNVEV (reference sequence). Pooling of second doses given at about 4 or about 12 weeks was done. The origin of this receptor is an adult who received the AZD1222 COVID-19 vaccine. This material consisted of peripheral blood, taken 28 days after the second AZD1222 dose. The chain recombines TRBV27 with TRBJ2-7; tentatively, D is TRBD2 (5 bases). The chain's CDR3 is CASSPEVEDAPGPYEQYF. Here the CDR3 DNA reads TGTGCCAGCAGCCCGGAGGTCGAGGACGCACCCGGGCCCTACGAGCAGTACTTC.